One and the same sample provided the 25 T cell receptor beta chains below, sequenced in a study of OX40 agonist ivuxolimab in advanced cancers. Generated by immunoSEQ multiplex PCR, the TCRdb table keeps only in-frame clones and is missing some. The repertoire consists of tens of thousands of clones, with 85% occurring once and the leading ten covering 0.8% to 1%. Specimen: CD4+ or CD8+ T cells sorted from blood, collected in a trial of the OX40 agonist ivuxolimab. Receptor source: an adult with an advanced solid tumor such as melanoma, head and neck, liver or kidney cancer.

The rearrangement uses TRBV2 and TRBJ1-4, with 7 bases matching TRBD1. Germline V gives CDR1 SNHLY, CDR2 FYNNEI. CDR3 length: 12 amino acids. V gave up 5 bases and J gave up 13 bases; unmatched junction bases: 7. CDR3 nucleotides: TGTGCCAGCAGTTCCACAGGGGTTGGACTGTTTTTT. Amino acid sequence: CASSSTGVGLFF.

The rearrangement uses TRBV7-8 and TRBJ2-5; D is possibly TRBD1 (6 bases). The CDR3 runs to 14 residues. The germline V gene encodes CDR1 SGHVS and CDR2 FQNEAQ. V dropped 3 bases and J dropped 3 bases, with 11 bases sitting between them. The chain's CDR3 is CASSLGHREETQYF. In DNA, the CDR3 is TGTGCCAGCAGCTTGGGACACCGGGAAGAGACCCAGTACTTC.

V and J are TRBV6-1 and TRBJ2-5; 11 nucleotides line up with TRBD2. CDR1 is MNHNS, CDR2 SASEGT, per germline. The V gene end was trimmed by 3 bases and the J gene end by 9 bases; junction bases not matched to a gene: 6. The CDR3 runs to 14 residues. Written as DNA, the CDR3 is TGTGCCAGCAGTGATATAACTAGCGGGAGCCCCCAGTACTTC. As protein: CASSDITSGSPQYF.

This rearrangement joins TRBV19 to TRBJ2-2; D remains unclear. This CDR3 contains 13 residues. V was trimmed by 0 bases and J by 7 bases, leaving 6 bases between them. The germline gives CDR1 LNHDA, CDR2 SQIVND (reference sequence). CDR3 bases: TGTGCCAGTAGTATAGAGGCATTCGGGGAGCTGTTTTTT. It specifies CASSIEAFGELFF.

V and J are TRBV5-1 and TRBJ1-1; D not certain. The length of the CDR3 is 14 residues. From germline, CDR1 is SGHRS and CDR2 YFSETQ. V was pared by 5 bases and J by 7 bases, with 18 bases between. The CDR3 region has the DNA TGCGCCAGCAGTACCTCGGTGCCTGCAAATGAAGCTTTCTTT. Its protein is CASSTSVPANEAFF.

The chain carries TRBV18 and TRBJ1-1; unclear D gene. The V end lost 0 bases, the J end lost 0 bases, and 8 bases lay between the germline ends. Germline CDR1 and CDR2: KGHSH and LQKENI. The length of the CDR3 is 15 residues. CDR3 loop: CASSPPNLMNTEAFF. The CDR3 nucleotides read TGTGCCAGCTCACCACCGAATCTAATGAACACTGAAGCTTTCTTT.

The rearrangement uses TRBV30 and TRBJ2-2; D ambiguous. CDR1 and CDR2 (germline): GTSNPN, SVGIG (reference sequence). The CDR3 is 11 amino acids. V gave up 3 bases and J gave up 7 bases, with 6 bases separating them. CDR3 sequence reads: CAWRGFGELFF. The CDR3 coding sequence is TGTGCCTGGAGGGGGTTCGGGGAGCTGTTTTTT.

The genes are TRBV29-1 and TRBJ1-2; 8 positions match TRBD1. Losses at the gene ends were 5 bases for V and 6 bases for J; bases not matched to a gene: 11. There are 14 residues in the CDR3. Per the germline V gene, CDR1 is SQVTM and CDR2 is ANQGSEA. Here the CDR3 reads CSVTWTGLPDGYTF. CDR3 nucleotide sequence: TGCAGCGTTACCTGGACAGGGCTCCCGGATGGCTACACCTTC.

The V call is TRBV7-6, the J call TRBJ1-6, with D unclear. This CDR3 has 14 residues. The ends were cut back, 0 bases at V and 7 bases at J, with 7 bases in the middle. CDR1 is SGHVS and CDR2 is FNYEAQ in the germline V gene. For the CDR3, the DNA is TGTGCCAGCAGCTTAGCAGGGTCAAATTCACCCCTCCACTTT. Its protein is CASSLAGSNSPLHF.

The chain links TRBV19 to TRBJ1-3, with D unclear. Germline V gives CDR1 LNHDA, CDR2 SQIVND (reference sequence). The length of the CDR3 is 14 residues. V lost 5 bases and J lost 0, with 8 bases in between. The CDR3 reads CASSPLDSGNTIYF. In nucleotides, the CDR3 is TGTGCCAGTAGTCCTCTCGACTCTGGAAACACCATATATTTT.

Comments on this clone: This sample includes further DNA sequences coding for the same CDR3. The chain uses TRBV18 and TRBJ2-6, with no clear D. CDR3 length equals 14 residues. CDR1 is KGHSH, CDR2 LQKENI, per germline. V was pared by 6 bases and J by 0 bases, with 6 bases between. This CDR3 is CASSPISGANVLTF. Here the CDR3 DNA reads TGTGCCAGCTCCCCGATCTCTGGGGCCAACGTCCTGACTTTC.

The V call is TRBV11-3, the J call TRBJ2-1; 7 bases are a match to TRBD1. Per the germline V gene, CDR1 is SGHNT and CDR2 is YENEEA. The CDR3 loop spans 18 amino acids. J was trimmed by 2 bases and V by 3 bases; bases with no gene match: 13. CDR3 residues: CASSLTQSGTAAYNEQFF. DNA for the CDR3: TGTGCCAGCAGCTTGACCCAAAGTGGGACAGCAGCCTACAATGAGCAGTTCTTC.

This chain connects TRBV18 to TRBJ1-5; no definite D call. The V and J ends lost 2 bases and 1 base respectively, with 9 bases between them. The CDR3 runs to 15 residues. Germline V gene lookup returns CDR1 KGHSH and CDR2 LQKENI. The CDR3 loop is CASSPGGTSNQPQHF. Written as DNA, the CDR3 is TGTGCCAGCTCACCAGGAGGCACGAGCAATCAGCCCCAGCATTTT.

The chain links TRBV18 to TRBJ1-6, with D possibly being TRBD1 (5 bases). This CDR3 region has 16 residues. Per germline, CDR1 KGHSH and CDR2 LQKENI. Trimming removed 1 base from V and 7 bases from J, with 14 bases in between. The CDR3 reads CASSPLYGTENSPLHF. CDR3 nucleotide sequence: TGTGCCAGCTCACCACTTTACGGGACGGAGAATTCACCCCTCCACTTT.

CDR3 nucleotides: TGTGCCAGCAGTTCAAGTTCTCCCTACGAGCAGTACTTC. Protein: CASSSSSPYEQYF. The gene calls are TRBV28 and TRBJ2-5, with no clear D. Matching the DNA end better, TRBJ2-7 makes the J call doubtful. The CDR3 totals 13 residues. Germline assignment: CDR1 MDHEN and CDR2 SYDVKM.

CDR3 bases: TGTGCCAGCAGCCCTGAGGCCCCGCGCGTCGGAAACACCATATATTTT. Translation: CASSPEAPRVGNTIYF. This rearrangement joins TRBV6-6 to TRBJ1-3; no definite D call. Germline loops: CDR1 MNHNY, CDR2 SVGAGI (reference sequence). CDR3 length: 16 amino acids. V was trimmed by 6 bases and J by 4 bases, leaving 19 bases between them.

The V call is TRBV15, the J call TRBJ1-4; 9 bases match TRBD1. With 1 base clipped from V and 8 bases from J, the junction kept 5 bases outside the gene matches. CDR1 and CDR2 (germline): LNHNV, YYDKDF (reference sequence). The CDR3 is 15 residues long. The CDR3 DNA reads as TGTGCCACCAGCAGAGTGGGACAGGGCGGGGAAAAACTGTTTTTT. Its translation is CATSRVGQGGEKLFF.

The chain recombines TRBV7-9 with TRBJ1-1, with D tentatively TRBD1 (6 bases). Deletions cut 5 bases from V and 6 bases from J, with 22 bases between. Germline V gene data show CDR1 as SEHNR and CDR2 as FQNEAQ (reference sequence). The CDR3 extends over 16 amino acids. The CDR3 bases are TGTGCCAGCAGCCCGGGGGTAGGGGACACTAACCCTGAAGCTTTCTTT. Amino acids: CASSPGVGDTNPEAFF.

This chain connects TRBV4-2 to TRBJ2-2; D possibly corresponds to TRBD2 (6 bases). V lost 0 bases, J lost 7 bases, and 15 bases lay in between. The length of the CDR3 is 16 residues. Germline V gives CDR1 LGHNA, CDR2 YNFKEQ. The DNA for the CDR3 is TGTGCCAGCAGCCAAGATGGGGCTAGCGAAGGCGGGGAGCTGTTTTTT. Protein: CASSQDGASEGGELFF.

This chain connects TRBV27 to TRBJ2-1; D is perhaps TRBD2 (6 bases). This CDR3 region has 13 residues. The V and J ends lost 8 bases and 14 bases respectively, with 22 bases between them. Looked up from germline, CDR1 is MNHEY and CDR2 is SMNVEV (reference sequence). CDR3 in amino acids: CASAGNGGGLKFF. The CDR3 DNA follows: TGTGCCAGCGCTGGTAATGGCGGAGGGCTAAAGTTCTTC.

This chain joins TRBV7-9 and TRBJ2-4; tentative D call: TRBD2 (6 bases). Germline CDR1 SEHNR, CDR2 FQNEAQ (reference sequence). The V end lost 3 bases, the J end lost 1 base, and 19 bases lay between the germline ends. The CDR3 has 18 amino acids. The CDR3 nucleotides read TGTGCCAGCAGCTTCATCTCACCATCCCGGGGGGCCAAAAACATTCAGTACTTC. Its translation is CASSFISPSRGAKNIQYF.

V usage is TRBV9 and J usage is TRBJ2-2; TRBD2 aligns across 7 bases. CDR1 is SGDLS, CDR2 YYNGEE, per germline. With V trimmed by 7 bases and J by 6 bases, 9 bases remained unmatched. The CDR3 extends over 14 amino acids. The CDR3 region has the DNA TGTGCCAGCGCTGCGGGAGTCATTTCCGGGGAGCTGTTTTTT. Encoded protein: CASAAGVISGELFF.

V and J are TRBV18 and TRBJ1-1; D not certain. The CDR3 contains 14 residues. Germline V gene sequence: CDR1 KGHSH, CDR2 LQKENI. V lost 5 bases and J lost 3, with 13 bases in between. The CDR3 sequence: CASSSSGDYTEAFF. CDR3 in DNA: TGTGCCAGCTCATCCTCCGGGGATTACACTGAAGCTTTCTTT. Looking up the rest from reference TRBV18 and TRBJ1-1 gives the full variable domain: NAGVMQNPRHLVRRRGQEARLRCSPMKGHSHVYWYRQLPEEGLKFMVYLQKENIIDESGMPKERFSAEFPKEGPSILRIQQVVRGDSAAYFCASSSSGDYTEAFFGQGTRLTVV.

The J gene is TRBJ1-1, the V gene TRBV15; 12 nucleotides align to TRBD1. V trimming: 5 bases; J trimming: 6 bases; junction bases outside the gene matches: 7. CDR3 length: 15 amino acids. CDR1 is LNHNV and CDR2 is YYDKDF in the germline V gene (reference sequence). Here the CDR3 DNA reads TGTGCCACCAGCCTGGGACAGGGGGCGACGGCTGAAGCTTTCTTT. Translation gives CATSLGQGATAEAFF. Full variable domain (outside the CDR3, taken from reference TRBV15 and TRBJ1-1): DAMVIQNPRYQVTQFGKPVTLSCSQTLNHNVMYWYQQKSSQAPKLLFHYYDKDFNNEADTPDNFQSRRPNTSFCFLDIRSPGLGDTAMYLCATSLGQGATAEAFFGQGTRLTVV.

Worth noting for this clone: Other DNA sequences in the same sample also yield this CDR3. The genes are TRBV10-1 and TRBJ1-1; possibly TRBD1 for D (6 bases). Germline CDR1 WNHNN, CDR2 SYGVQD (reference sequence). The CDR3 is 15 amino acids. The V and J ends lost 5 bases and 5 bases respectively, with 18 bases between them. The CDR3 reads CASSPGEGGETEAFF. For the CDR3, the DNA is TGCGCCAGCAGTCCGGGGGAGGGGGGGGAAACTGAAGCTTTCTTT.